The sequence of this T cell receptor (beta chain) was determined in a study of T cell responses to AZD1222 COVID-19 vaccine. Sequenced by immunoSEQ multiplex PCR; TCRdb stores in-frame clones only, minus some. Among 110,000 to 150,000 clones listed, around 88% were seen once. The CDR3 runs 15 residues. CDR1 SEHNR and CDR2 FQNEAQ come from the germline V gene (reference sequence). The V and J ends lost 1 base and 0 bases respectively, with 9 bases between them. A single count supports this clone. This TCR was recovered from an adult in good health. This chain links TRBV7-9 with TRBJ1-2, with unresolved D. The material was peripheral blood, obtained on day 0 of AZD1222 vaccination. This chain's CDR3 is CASSLGRGANYGYTF. The CDR3 nucleotides read TGTGCCAGCAGCTTAGGACGGGGAGCTAACTATGGCTACACCTTC.